This entry concerns a single T cell receptor (beta chain). This sample is drawn from a study of blood T cell repertoires in COVID-19. Across the whole study: Sites in the United States, Italy and Spain provided acute and convalescent COVID-19 samples. From T cells, B-cell-depleted T cells, or PBMCs came the material, which was cDNA or gDNA.

This CDR3 has 15 amino acids. J gave up 8 bases and V 9 bases, and 16 bases lay outside the gene matches. Germline V CDR1 and CDR2: SNHLY, FYNNEI. Method: immunoSEQ multiplex PCR; TCRdb's copy keeps in-frame clones and lacks some. Among under 350,000 clones listed, around 86% were seen once. The TCR sequence derives from a man between 18 and 35 years old with active or convalescent COVID-19. The rearrangement joins TRBV2 to TRBJ1-3; 7 nucleotides match TRBD1. Material: peripheral blood. This chain's CDR3 is CASITTGALSDTIYF. The CDR3 DNA follows: TGTGCCAGTATCACTACAGGGGCGCTGTCCGACACCATATATTTT.